This T cell receptor (beta chain) came from a study of T cell changes during pregnancy in multiple sclerosis. Per the germline V gene, CDR1 is LNHDA and CDR2 is SQIVND (reference sequence). The CDR3 loop spans 18 amino acids. Trimming took 3 bases from V and 7 from J; bases not matched to a gene: 15. Generated by immunoSEQ multiplex PCR, the TCRdb table keeps only in-frame clones and is missing some. The data contain under 80,000 clones, 90% to 95% of them singletons. This TCR was recovered from a female donor with multiple sclerosis, enrolled in a pregnancy study. The specimen was peripheral blood, collected in the second trimester of pregnancy. The J gene is TRBJ2-2, the V gene TRBV19; TRBD1 agrees at 9 bases. Here the CDR3 DNA reads TGTGCCAGTAGTATCTATACGGACAGGGGCCAACAGGGCGGGGAGCTGTTTTTT. Its protein is CASSIYTDRGQQGGELFF.